This T cell receptor beta chain was obtained from a study of blood T cells in healthy people across ages. Broader study findings: CMV infection status of these donors was not known.

This clonotype was observed a handful of times. Antigen unknown. Every donor contributed about 10 milliliters of peripheral blood by blood draw. Researchers report isolating at least 6.5 million PBMCs per sample. Through a sample-barcoded 5' primer and a J-beta primer mix, a second PCR was run for about 6 to 12 cycles. Individual samples furnished no less than 3 million CDR3-containing paired-end reads apiece. TCRdb re-called the 5' RACE reads through MiXCR, storing one row per CDR3 protein. The sample yields around 580,000 distinct CDR3 sequences, roughly 48% seen once. Looked up from germline, CDR1 is LGHNA and CDR2 is YSLEER. This CDR3 has 13 residues. V shed 4 bases and J shed 5 bases, with 9 bases lying between them.

Specimen: blood. This TCR was sampled from a man older than 75 in good health. The chain recombines TRBV4-3 with TRBJ2-1; no reliable D call. The CDR3 DNA is TGCGCCAGCAGCCGTCTAGGAAACAATGAGCAGTTCTTC. Protein product: CASSRLGNNEQFF.